This TCR beta chain is drawn from a study of blood T cell repertoires in COVID-19. Study as a whole: Sites across the United States, Italy and Spain contributed samples from acute and convalescent COVID-19.

CDR1 is MNHEY, CDR2 SVGAGI, per germline. This CDR3 is built from 14 residues. Trimming stripped 7 bases from V and 1 base from J, with 11 bases between. The authors' processing: Quantification of nucleated cells was approximated via reference gene primer amplification. Profiling relied on immunoSEQ multiplex PCR, and the TCRdb table lists in-frame clones only, not all of them. V and J calls and clone size are given by that table; D and trimming were obtained from the DNA. The sample contains roughly 71,000 clones, approximately 90% of which appear only once. The clonotype comes from a young man with acute or convalescent COVID-19. The chain employs TRBV6-5 and TRBJ2-1, with D perhaps TRBD2 (5 bases). Sequencing was done on a sample of peripheral blood. The CDR3, as DNA: TGTGCCAGCACCCCCGGCGGGTCCTACAATGAGCAGTTCTTC. This codes for CASTPGGSYNEQFF.